The 17 T cell receptor beta chains presented below share a single source sample, sequenced in a study of T cell responses to AZD1222 COVID-19 vaccine. Here immunoSEQ multiplex PCR was the method, and the copy in TCRdb shows in-frame clones only, minus some. This table has 140,000 to 150,000 clones, about nine tenths appearing once. The sequencing here drew on peripheral blood, taken 28 days after the second AZD1222 dose. The source is an adult who received the AZD1222 COVID-19 vaccine.

The chain uses TRBV10-2 and TRBJ2-1; a weak D match, TRBD2 (5 bases). The CDR3 has 16 amino acids. V was shortened by 7 bases and J by 6 bases, with 22 bases between the two germline ends. CDR1 is WSHSY and CDR2 is SAAADI in the germline V gene. The CDR3 reads CASKDSERTLSNEQFF. For the CDR3, the DNA is TGCGCCAGCAAAGATAGTGAGCGGACCTTGTCCAATGAGCAGTTCTTC.

CDR3 amino acids: CASSMGTYSGNTIYF. In DNA, the CDR3 is TGTGCCAGTAGTATGGGGACATACTCTGGAAACACCATATATTTT. J is TRBJ1-3 and V is TRBV19, with a weak D call TRBD1 (6 bases). The V and J ends lost 3 bases and 0 bases respectively, with 9 bases between them. The CDR3 covers 15 residues. Germline CDR1 is LNHDA and CDR2 is SQIVND (reference sequence).

The chain has TRBV3-1 (or the pseudogene TRBV3-2) and TRBJ2-7, with TRBD2 matching 7 bases. CDR1 LGHDT and CDR2 YNNKEL come from the germline V gene (reference sequence). The CDR3 contains 15 residues. V gave up 1 base and J gave up 5 bases; unmatched junction bases: 8. The CDR3 bases are TGTGCCAGCAGCCAAGGCGGGAGAGAATTCGACGAGCAGTACTTC. Translated, it gives CASSQGGREFDEQYF.

The chain carries TRBV11-3 and TRBJ2-3, with 8 bases fitting TRBD2. Looked up from germline, CDR1 is SGHNT and CDR2 is YENEEA. Germline trimming cut 0 bases from V and 4 bases from J; bases unmatched to any gene: 6. The CDR3 spans 16 residues. CDR3 DNA: TGTGCCAGCAGCTTAGACGGGAGGGCCAGGTCAGATACGCAGTATTTT. Translated: CASSLDGRARSDTQYF.

This chain joins TRBV6-5 and TRBJ1-1; 9 nucleotides match TRBD1. J lost 4 bases, V lost 6 bases, and 3 bases had no gene match. The CDR3 consists of 13 residues. Germline V gene sequence: CDR1 MNHEY, CDR2 SVGAGI. CDR3 nucleotide sequence: TGTGCCAGCAGGGGACAGGGCGGCACTGAAGCTTTCTTT. Translated: CASRGQGGTEAFF.

The rearrangement uses TRBV4-3 and TRBJ2-3; no clear D. Between the trimmed V and J ends, which lost 1 base and 4 bases, there was a span of 12 bases. CDR3 size: 15 residues. Germline lookup yields CDR1 LGHNA and CDR2 YSLEER. The CDR3 bases are TGCGCCAGCAGCCAAGCGGCGCTCGGGCCAGATACGCAGTATTTT. Protein product: CASSQAALGPDTQYF.

This chain joins TRBV10-3 and TRBJ1-1, with a weak D call TRBD1 (5 bases). CDR1 is ENHRY and CDR2 is SYGVKD in the germline V gene. The V end was cut by 11 bases, the J end by 3 bases, with 16 bases between. This CDR3 is 13 amino acids long. CDR3 in amino acids: CALKRGEDTEAFF. For the CDR3, the DNA is TGTGCCCTCAAGCGGGGGGAGGACACTGAAGCTTTCTTT.

This clone was recorded only once. V and J are TRBV10-3 and TRBJ2-1; 10 bases agree with TRBD2. The CDR3 is made up of 17 amino acids. Trimming removed 3 bases from V and 6 bases from J; junction bases left unmatched: 11. Looked up from germline, CDR1 is ENHRY and CDR2 is SYGVKD. The CDR3 region is CAISDPLTKREGNEQFF. The CDR3 DNA follows: TGTGCCATCAGTGATCCCCTGACTAAGCGGGAGGGCAATGAGCAGTTCTTC.

The gene calls are TRBV7-2 and TRBJ2-3; D remains unclear. Germline V lookup: CDR1 SGHTA, CDR2 FQGNSA. This CDR3 is built from 13 residues. V lost 5 bases to trimming and J lost 4 bases, with 10 bases between them. CDR3: CASSGIGADTQYF. Written as DNA, the CDR3 is TGTGCCAGCAGCGGCATTGGGGCAGATACGCAGTATTTT.

This clone is a singleton in its sample. The genes are TRBV19 and TRBJ1-2; 7 nucleotides match TRBD1. V dropped 11 bases and J dropped 4; count of bases not matched to a gene: 4. CDR1 LNHDA and CDR2 SQIVND come from the germline V gene (reference sequence). This CDR3 is 11 amino acids long. CDR3 coding DNA: TGTGCCGGCGGGACAGCCTATGGCTACACCTTC. Protein product: CAGGTAYGYTF.

The V gene is TRBV3-1 (or the pseudogene TRBV3-2), the J gene TRBJ1-2; D is possibly TRBD1 (5 bases). The V and J ends lost 1 base and 8 bases respectively, with 17 bases between them. The CDR3 length is 15 residues. Germline V gene lookup returns CDR1 LGHDT and CDR2 YNNKEL (reference sequence). The CDR3 DNA follows: TGTGCCAGCAGCCAAGTAGGGTTGGGGAGGGGAGGCTACACCTTC. Protein sequence: CASSQVGLGRGGYTF.

The chain combines TRBV12-5 with TRBJ2-2; no clear D gene. V dropped 0 bases and J dropped 5 bases, with 10 bases sitting between them. In germline, CDR1 is LGHNT, CDR2 FRNRAP. This CDR3 has 15 residues. The CDR3 DNA sequence: TGTGCTAGTGGTTTGGTGCTAGGCGAGACCGGGGAGCTGTTTTTT. It codes for CASGLVLGETGELFF.

The chain has TRBV2 and TRBJ1-5, with 7 bases aligning to TRBD1. The germline V gene encodes CDR1 SNHLY and CDR2 FYNNEI. V shed 2 bases and J 9 bases; nucleotides not matched to a gene: 10. This CDR3 is built from 15 residues. CDR3 region: CASSELQTGRGPQHF. The DNA of the CDR3 is TGTGCCAGCAGTGAATTACAGACAGGGAGGGGGCCCCAGCATTTT.

J is TRBJ1-4 and V is TRBV7-2, with D possibly TRBD1 on 6 matching bases. The V end lost 5 bases, the J end lost 8 bases, and 9 bases lay between the germline ends. The CDR3 covers 12 residues. In germline, CDR1 is SGHTA, CDR2 FQGNSA. CDR3 in amino acids: CASSVGGEKLFF. The CDR3 DNA reads TGTGCCAGCAGCGTAGGGGGAGAAAAACTGTTTTTT.

The chain has TRBV7-2 and TRBJ2-2, with 7 bases identical to TRBD1. V lost 3 bases to trimming and J lost 1 base; unmatched junction nucleotides: 5. Germline-derived CDR1 and CDR2 are SGHTA and FQGNSA. CDR3 length equals 16 residues. The CDR3, as DNA: TGTGCCAGCAGCTTCGGACAGGTTGGGAACACCGGGGAGCTGTTTTTT. This encodes CASSFGQVGNTGELFF.

The CDR3 is CASSSDRVNSPLHF. The CDR3 region has the DNA TGTGCCAGCAGTTCCGACAGGGTTAACTCACCCCTCCACTTT. The chain recombines TRBV27 with TRBJ1-6; 7 bases agree with TRBD1. This CDR3 has 14 residues. Trimming at V came to 4 bases and at J to 10 bases, leaving 7 bases not matched to a gene. From germline, CDR1 is MNHEY and CDR2 SMNVEV (reference sequence).

The chain couples TRBV5-1 to TRBJ1-1, with TRBD1 identical over 9 bases. CDR1 is SGHRS and CDR2 is YFSETQ in the germline V gene. This CDR3 contains 14 residues. After removal of 3 bases from V and 1 base from J, the junction contained 1 base not matched to a gene. In DNA, the CDR3 is TGCGCCAGCAGCTCACAGGGGGCGAACACTGAAGCTTTCTTT. Amino acid sequence: CASSSQGANTEAFF.